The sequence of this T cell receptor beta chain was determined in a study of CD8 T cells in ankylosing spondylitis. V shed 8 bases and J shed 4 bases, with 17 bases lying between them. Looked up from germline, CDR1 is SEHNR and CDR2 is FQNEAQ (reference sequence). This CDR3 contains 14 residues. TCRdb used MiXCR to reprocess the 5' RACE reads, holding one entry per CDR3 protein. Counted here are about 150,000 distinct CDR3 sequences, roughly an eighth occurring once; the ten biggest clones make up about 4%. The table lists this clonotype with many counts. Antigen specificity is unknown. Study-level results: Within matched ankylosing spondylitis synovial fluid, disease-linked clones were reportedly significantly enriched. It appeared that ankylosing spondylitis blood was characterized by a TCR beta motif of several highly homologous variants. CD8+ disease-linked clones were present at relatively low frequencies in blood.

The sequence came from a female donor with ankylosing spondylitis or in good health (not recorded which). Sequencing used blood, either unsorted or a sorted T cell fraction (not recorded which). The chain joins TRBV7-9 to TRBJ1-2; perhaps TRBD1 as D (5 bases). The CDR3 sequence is CASHGEGSLYGYTF. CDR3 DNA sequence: TGTGCCAGCCACGGGGAGGGGTCCCTCTATGGCTACACCTTC.